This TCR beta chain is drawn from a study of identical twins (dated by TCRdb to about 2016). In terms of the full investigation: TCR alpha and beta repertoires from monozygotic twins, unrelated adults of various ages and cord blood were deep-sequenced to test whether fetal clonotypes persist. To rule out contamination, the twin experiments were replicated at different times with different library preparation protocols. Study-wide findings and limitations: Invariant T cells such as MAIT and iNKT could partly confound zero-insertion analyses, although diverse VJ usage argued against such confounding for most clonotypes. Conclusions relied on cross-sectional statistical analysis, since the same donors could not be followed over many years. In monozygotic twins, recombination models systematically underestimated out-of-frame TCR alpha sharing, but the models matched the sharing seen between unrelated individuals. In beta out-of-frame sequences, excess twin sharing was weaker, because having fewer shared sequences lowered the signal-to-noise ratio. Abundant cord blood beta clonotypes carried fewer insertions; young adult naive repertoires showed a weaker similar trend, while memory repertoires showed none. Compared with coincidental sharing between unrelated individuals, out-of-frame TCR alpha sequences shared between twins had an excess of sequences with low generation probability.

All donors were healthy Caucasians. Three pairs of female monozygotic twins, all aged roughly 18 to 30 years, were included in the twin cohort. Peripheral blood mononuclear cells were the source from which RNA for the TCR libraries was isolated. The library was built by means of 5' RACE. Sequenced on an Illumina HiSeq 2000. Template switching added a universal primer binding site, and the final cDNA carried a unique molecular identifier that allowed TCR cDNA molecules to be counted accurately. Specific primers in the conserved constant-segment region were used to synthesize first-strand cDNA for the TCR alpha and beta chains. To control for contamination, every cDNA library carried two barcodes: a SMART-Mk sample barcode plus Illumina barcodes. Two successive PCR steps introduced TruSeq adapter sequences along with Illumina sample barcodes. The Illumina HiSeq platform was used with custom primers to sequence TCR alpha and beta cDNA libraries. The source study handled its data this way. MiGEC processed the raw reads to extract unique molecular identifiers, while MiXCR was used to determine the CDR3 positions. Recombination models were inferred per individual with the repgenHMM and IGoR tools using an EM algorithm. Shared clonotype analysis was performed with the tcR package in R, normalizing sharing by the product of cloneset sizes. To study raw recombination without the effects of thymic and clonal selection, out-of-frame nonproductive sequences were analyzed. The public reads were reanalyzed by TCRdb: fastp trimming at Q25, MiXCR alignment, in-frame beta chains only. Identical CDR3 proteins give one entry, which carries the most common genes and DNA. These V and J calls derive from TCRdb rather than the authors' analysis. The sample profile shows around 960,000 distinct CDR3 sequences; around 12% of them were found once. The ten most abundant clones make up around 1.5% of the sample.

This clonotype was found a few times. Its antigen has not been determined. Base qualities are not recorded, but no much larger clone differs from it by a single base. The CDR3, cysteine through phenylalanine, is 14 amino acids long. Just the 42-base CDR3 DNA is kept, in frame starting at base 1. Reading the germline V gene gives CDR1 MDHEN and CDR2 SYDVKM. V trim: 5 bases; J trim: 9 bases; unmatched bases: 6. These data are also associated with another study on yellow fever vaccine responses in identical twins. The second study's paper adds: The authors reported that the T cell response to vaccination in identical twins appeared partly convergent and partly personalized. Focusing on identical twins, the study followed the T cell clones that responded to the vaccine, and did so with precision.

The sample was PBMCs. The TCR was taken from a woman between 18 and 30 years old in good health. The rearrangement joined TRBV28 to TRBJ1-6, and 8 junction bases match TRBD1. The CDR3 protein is CASSRTGMLSPLHF. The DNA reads TGTGCCAGCAGTAGGACAGGGATGCTTTCACCCCTCCACTTT.